This TCR beta chain was identified in a study of T cells in Graves' hyperthyroidism and ophthalmopathy. Overall study findings and caveats: Ophthalmopathy was distinguished from stable hyperthyroidism by 13 V-J signatures.

RNA transcripts served as the template for amplifying TCR beta CDR3 regions. In the first-round RT-PCR of the TCR CDR3, the HTBI primer set was used. TCRdb passed the multiplex PCR reads through MiXCR, listing each CDR3 protein once. The repertoire holds about 250,000 distinct CDR3 sequences, with approximately 24% as singletons. This clonotype was seen repeatedly, ten times or more. The antigen remains unidentified. Trimming took 4 bases from V and 12 from J, leaving 13 bases between them. This CDR3 has 11 amino acids. CDR1 and CDR2 from the germline V gene are SEHNR and FQNEAQ (reference sequence). The sequence was obtained from a middle-aged woman with Graves' ophthalmopathy. The V call is TRBV7-9, the J call TRBJ2-7, with D hard to call. The sequencing input was blood. CDR3: CASSSMTGLYF. CDR3 bases: TGTGCCAGCAGCTCCATGACTGGTCTGTACTTC.